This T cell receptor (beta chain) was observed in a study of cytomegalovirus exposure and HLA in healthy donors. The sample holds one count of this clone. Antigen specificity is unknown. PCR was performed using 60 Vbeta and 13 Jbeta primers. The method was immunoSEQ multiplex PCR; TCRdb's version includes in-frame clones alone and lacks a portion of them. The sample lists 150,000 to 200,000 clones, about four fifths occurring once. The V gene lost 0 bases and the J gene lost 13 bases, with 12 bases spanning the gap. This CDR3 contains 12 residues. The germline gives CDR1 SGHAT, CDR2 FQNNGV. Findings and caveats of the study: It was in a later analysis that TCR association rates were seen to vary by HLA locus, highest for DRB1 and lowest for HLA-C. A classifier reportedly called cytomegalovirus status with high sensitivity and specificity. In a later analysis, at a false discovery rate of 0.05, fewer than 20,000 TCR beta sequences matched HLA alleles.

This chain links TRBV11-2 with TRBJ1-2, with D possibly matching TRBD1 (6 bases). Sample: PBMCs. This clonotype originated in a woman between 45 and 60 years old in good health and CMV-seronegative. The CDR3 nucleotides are TGTGCCAGCAGCTTAGACAGGGGAGCCCTCACCTTC. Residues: CASSLDRGALTF. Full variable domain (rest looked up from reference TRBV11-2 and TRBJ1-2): EAGVAQSPRYKIIEKRQSVAFWCNPISGHATLYWYQQILGQGPKLLIQFQNNGVVDDSQLPKDRFSAERLKGVDSTLKIQPAKLEDSAVYLCASSLDRGALTFGSGTRLTVV.